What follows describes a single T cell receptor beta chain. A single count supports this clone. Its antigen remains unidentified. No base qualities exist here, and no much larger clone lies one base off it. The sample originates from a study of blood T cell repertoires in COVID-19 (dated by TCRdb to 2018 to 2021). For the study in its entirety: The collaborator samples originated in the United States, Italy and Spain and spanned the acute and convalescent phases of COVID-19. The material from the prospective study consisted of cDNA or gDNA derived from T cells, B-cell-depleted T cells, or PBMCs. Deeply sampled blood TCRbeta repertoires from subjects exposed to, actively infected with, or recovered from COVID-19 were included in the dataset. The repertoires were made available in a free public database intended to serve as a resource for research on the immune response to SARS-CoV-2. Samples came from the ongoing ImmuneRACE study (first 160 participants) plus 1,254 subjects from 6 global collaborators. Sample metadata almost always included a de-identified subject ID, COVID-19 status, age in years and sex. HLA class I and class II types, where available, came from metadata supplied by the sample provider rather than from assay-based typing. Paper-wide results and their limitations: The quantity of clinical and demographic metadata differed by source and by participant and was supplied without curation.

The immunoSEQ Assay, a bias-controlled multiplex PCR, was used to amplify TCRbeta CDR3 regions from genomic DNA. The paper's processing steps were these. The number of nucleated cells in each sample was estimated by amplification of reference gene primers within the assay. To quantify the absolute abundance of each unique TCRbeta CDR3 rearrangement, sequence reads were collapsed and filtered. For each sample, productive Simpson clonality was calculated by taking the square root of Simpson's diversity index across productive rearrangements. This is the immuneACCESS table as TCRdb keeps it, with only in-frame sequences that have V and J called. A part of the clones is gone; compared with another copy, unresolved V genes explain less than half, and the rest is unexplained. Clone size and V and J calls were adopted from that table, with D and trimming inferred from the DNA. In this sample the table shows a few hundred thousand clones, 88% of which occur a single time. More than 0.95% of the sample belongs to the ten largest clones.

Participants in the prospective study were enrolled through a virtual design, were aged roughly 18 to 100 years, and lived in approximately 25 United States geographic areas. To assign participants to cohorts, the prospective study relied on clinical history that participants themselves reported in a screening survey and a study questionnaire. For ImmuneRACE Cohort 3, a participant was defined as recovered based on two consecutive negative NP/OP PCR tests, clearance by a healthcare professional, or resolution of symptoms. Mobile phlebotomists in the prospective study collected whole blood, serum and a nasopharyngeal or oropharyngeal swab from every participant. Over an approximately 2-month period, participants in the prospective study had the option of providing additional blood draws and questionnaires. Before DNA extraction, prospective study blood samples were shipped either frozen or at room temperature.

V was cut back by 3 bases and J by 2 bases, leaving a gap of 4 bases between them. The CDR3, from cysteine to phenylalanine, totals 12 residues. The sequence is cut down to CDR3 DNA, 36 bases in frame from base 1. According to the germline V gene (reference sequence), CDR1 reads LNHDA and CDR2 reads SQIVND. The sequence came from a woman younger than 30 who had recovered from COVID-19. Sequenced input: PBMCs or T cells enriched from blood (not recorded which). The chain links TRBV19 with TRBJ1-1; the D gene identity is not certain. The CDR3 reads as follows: CASSMRNTEAFF. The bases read TGTGCCAGTAGTATGAGAAACACTGAAGCTTTCTTT.